This T cell receptor (beta chain) originates from a study of T cells in localized non-small cell lung cancer. The germline V gene encodes CDR1 MNHEY and CDR2 SVGAGI. The CDR3 spans 16 residues. Sequencing used immunoSEQ multiplex PCR; TCRdb keeps in-frame clones, though not all of them. The sample carries 55,000 or so clones, about 78% recorded once. This sequence originates from a woman aged 35-75 years with stage II lung adenocarcinoma. The chain combines TRBV6-5 with TRBJ2-5, with 9 bases aligning to TRBD1. The J call could be wrong; TRBJ2-7 is a better fit for the DNA end. Specimen: PBMCs, collected before any cancer treatment. CDR3 bases: TGTGCCAGCAGTTACTCGAGGACAGGGGACTCCTACGAGCAGTACTTC. It is translated as CASSYSRTGDSYEQYF.